The entry that follows covers one T cell receptor (beta chain) sequence. Its antigen remains undetermined. Receptors were amplified or captured by the immunoSEQ multiplex PCR assay. For the multiplex PCR, a mixture combining 60 forward primers for TCR Vbeta segments and 13 reverse primers for TCR Jbeta segments was used. A multiplex PCR assay on genomic DNA amplified the CDR3 region of rearranged TCR beta genes. Amplified TCR beta libraries were sequenced as 87-base-pair reads on the Illumina HiSeq System. The source study handled its data this way. In a later analysis, about 80 million unique TCR beta chains were counted across the roughly 670 repertoires, and roughly 11 million of these chains were shared by at least two donors. Raw reads were error-corrected and collapsed into unique sequences with a nearest-neighbor algorithm that merged closely related sequences to remove PCR and sequencing errors. Alignment of CDR3 sequences to IMGT reference sequences was used to assign V, D and J gene segments. Each retained sequence needed at least a six-nucleotide match to both a V gene segment and a J gene segment. A rearrangement was called productive if the CDR3 had no stop codons and remained in frame with V and J, and every other rearrangement was called non-productive. CDR3 was defined according to IMGT convention as the region running from the second conserved V-encoded cysteine to the conserved J-encoded phenylalanine. Sequences without an unambiguous match to a single V gene segment were excluded from the earlier analysis of several hundred of the donors. In an earlier analysis of several hundred of the donors, V segments were called functional above 56.7% productive rearrangements and were called segregating when the between-donor standard deviation exceeded 5%. To diagnose cytomegalovirus status from the catalog of TCR beta chain sequences, a statistical classification framework was built. In a later analysis, V and J genes were assigned by comparing TCR nucleotide sequences against IMGT/GENE-DB human TR gene sequences. In a later analysis, CDR3 sequences and most-parsimonious VDJ recombination scenarios were assigned using the TCRdist pipeline. In a later analysis, each TCR beta chain was defined by its CDR3 amino acid sequence together with its V-gene family, and reads lacking a unique V-gene family were excluded. In a later analysis, fewer than 650 highly shared, low-generation-probability nucleotide sequences were removed to address suspected cross-contamination and a sequencing artifact. In a later analysis, a clonal expansion index was calculated for each public chain from normalized within-repertoire ranks of inferred template counts. Generation probabilities in a later analysis came from a VDJ recombination model fitted to out-of-frame rearrangements, and those results were checked against IGoR. Hypergeometric tests were used in a later analysis to score TCR-TCR, TCR-HLA and TCR-CMV co-occurrence, with a repertoire-size bias correction applied to the TCR pairs. False discovery rates were estimated in a later analysis by permuting HLA or CMV assignments 20 times. In a later analysis, co-occurring TCRs were grouped using DBSCAN, and TCRdist sequence similarity was added for clustering within HLA-allele-positive subsets. Repertoires with fewer than 30,000 or more than 120,000 public chains were left out of co-occurrence clustering, as were several repertoires with anomalous nucleotide sharing. Held by TCRdb, this immuneACCESS table contains in-frame sequences only and omits some clones. Under half of the omission traces to an unresolved V gene where checked; the cause of the rest is unknown. The V and J calls and clone size are taken from that table; D and trimming were inferred from the DNA. This sample's table carries roughly 55,000 clones. Approximately 10% of the sample is taken by the ten largest.

These data belong to a study of cytomegalovirus exposure and HLA in healthy donors (dated by TCRdb to the late 2010s). For the wider study: In an earlier analysis of approximately 640 of the donors, 250 to 350 Gb of sequence data and 120 million or so unique TCR beta sequences from about 180 million T cells were reported. Along with the approximately 700-subject first cohort, a separate validation cohort of approximately 110 different subjects was used. Every discovery cohort repertoire had been produced on one sequencing platform. Across 398 genotyped donors of the cohort, an average of about 220,000 unique TCR beta nucleotide sequences per donor were sequenced, and 15% to 20% of those sequences were non-productive. A later analysis re-examined previously published TCR beta repertoires from hundreds of donors and added high-resolution HLA genotyping to investigate patterns of TCR occurrence. To predict cytomegalovirus infection status, the study brought together high-throughput TCR immunosequencing, statistical association of individual TCRs with disease status, and machine learning. In the later analysis, no new phenotypic data were used to find candidate immune exposures; instead, reliance was placed on TCR beta sequences and their occurrence across donors. The number of donors typed differed by locus, with roughly 620-630 for A, B, C, DRB1 and DQB1, around 500 for DQA1, 600 to 610 for DPA1, and around 450 for DPB1. Both class I and class II loci were covered by HLA typing, at four-digit resolution. About five DR-DQ haplotypes were treated as single units for association and clustering because of strong linkage in the cohort. An early release that covered fewer than 750 HLA-typed donors contained approximately 320 gigabases of sequencing data and 70 million to 100 million unique TCR sequences. In an earlier analysis of a few hundred of the donors, high-throughput TCR beta sequencing was used to judge whether each TCR beta V gene segment behaved as functional or pseudogenic. Donor age, sex, ethnicity and CMV serostatus were collected together with the repertoire data. The study was designed to test whether signatures of past pathogen exposure could be identified by cataloging public T cell receptors. Among the roughly 390 genotyped donors, around 81% belonged to the genetic ancestry cluster associated with self-reported Caucasian donors. The study profiled the T cell repertoires of under 850 subjects by immunosequencing and related them to cytomegalovirus serostatus. A later genetic analysis used genome-wide SNP genotypes for 398 of the 666 donors, treating that subset as a discovery cohort. Broader findings and caveats from the paper: The classifier was reported to diagnose cytomegalovirus status with high specificity and sensitivity in both the original cohort and the validation cohort. The authors suggested that the approach could potentially be generalized to other disease states and immunological phenotypes. Some IMGT-functional V segments, including TRBV6-2 and TRBV6-3, could not be told apart with the 87-base-pair reads, so those segments were excluded. A few of the identified cytomegalovirus-associated TCR beta chains were confirmed in vitro to be specific for cytomegalovirus antigens. A further reported finding was that TCR beta sequences accurately predicted the HLA-A and HLA-B alleles for most subjects in the first cohort. An association between a missense DCLRE1C variant and V-gene and J-gene trimming of TCR beta chains was found in a later genetic analysis and replicated in an independent cohort. The study listed approximately 150 TCR beta chains as associated with cytomegalovirus. The cohort was sequenced for TCR beta chains only, and without alpha or paired-chain data the features that could be detected were limited. Because counts were too low, 15 to 20 rarely observed V segments, including chromosome 9 orphons, were left out of the earlier analysis of approximately 580 of the donors. A later genetic analysis reported fewer N-insertions in productive TCRs among donors in an Asian-associated ancestry cluster than the roughly 700-donor mean. Most TCR sequences were observed very rarely across donors, whereas some public TCRs were present in many individuals. The only immune exposure information available for the cohort was CMV serostatus. Broadly in line with IMGT annotations, most TCR beta V segments showed up in productive rearrangements about 90% or about 30% of the time in an earlier analysis of a few hundred of the donors. Correlated functional status among segregating V segments might be attributable to linkage disequilibrium, but an unknown experimental factor could not be ruled out. HLA typing was unavailable for some donors at each locus, so association tests used only the typed subset. The presence/absence analyses assumed that sequencing depth was roughly uniform across donors, and that assumption may not be true. In a later analysis, most CMV-associated TCR beta chains were found to appear HLA-restricted, with HLA associations seemingly driven largely by CMV exposure. In a later analysis, HLA-associated TCR beta chains were found to be more clonally expanded and to have lower generation probabilities than equally common non-associated chains. Specific HLA alleles were associated with 16,951 TCR beta sequences at a false discovery rate of 0.05 in a later analysis. Strong co-occurrence of HLA alleles, especially DR and DQ, made assigning TCR associations to individual alleles difficult. According to a later analysis, TCR association rates differed among HLA loci, with DRB1 alleles showing the most associated TCRs and HLA-C alleles showing the fewest. A later analysis reported that several top co-occurrence clusters appeared linked to parvovirus B19, influenza, CMV and Epstein-Barr virus. A cluster of highly shared sequence variants was judged likely to represent a technical artifact of the sequencing pipeline.

The cohort consisted of 666 healthy bone marrow donors. At the time of sampling, every cohort member was nominally healthy, though immune exposures that went unrecorded were likely present. The donor tested CMV seropositive and was one of the 289 seropositive cohort members. A peripheral blood sample was provided by each donor, and peripheral blood mononuclear cells were used for TCR beta sequencing. Genomic DNA was extracted from the blood cell samples with the Qiagen DNeasy Blood Extraction Kit. The CDR3 runs 17 residues from the cysteine to the phenylalanine. Solely the CDR3 DNA is kept, with 51 bases framed from the first base. Taken from the germline V gene (reference sequence), the CDR1 and CDR2 loops are SGHNT and YYREEE. V is cut back by 4 bases and J by 4 bases, with 8 bases in the junction unmatched.

The V and J genes are TRBV5-4 and TRBJ2-7; a stretch of 16 junction bases matches TRBD2. The sample was PBMCs. The clonotype comes from a woman in her fifties or sixties in good health and CMV-seropositive. The CDR3 region has the sequence CASSQPPGLAGGYEQYF. The DNA sequence is as follows: TGTGCCAGCAGCCAACCTCCGGGACTAGCGGGAGGGTACGAGCAGTACTTC.